This TCR beta chain was sequenced during a study of regulatory T cells in long-lasting Graves disease. Study results and caveats: Less diverse TCR repertoires were seen in persistent Graves' patients than in newly diagnosed ones.

Relying on iRepertoire HTBI primers and Arm-PCR of CDR3 regions, the team built TCR beta libraries. Using its own MiXCR run on the multiplex PCR reads, TCRdb lists one record per CDR3 protein. The sample records roughly 300,000 distinct CDR3 sequences, around 19% being singletons. Many counts were recorded for this clonotype. Its cognate antigen is unknown. Time point here: persistent/refractory GD, antithyroid drugs over 5 years with positive TRAb. The TCR library was prepared using RNA isolated from PBMCs. The V and J ends lost 5 bases and 7 bases respectively, with 17 bases between them. This CDR3 has 14 amino acids.

The chain is built from TRBV12-3 or TRBV12-4 and TRBJ1-2; D is perhaps TRBD1 (5 bases). The starting material was peripheral blood mononuclear cells (PBMCs), obtained when the disease was refractory, from a patient treated with antithyroid drugs. The origin of this receptor is a female donor with Graves disease. The CDR3 nucleotides are TGTGCCAGCAGTCCCTCCGGGGACGTTGCTGGCTACACCTTC. Protein sequence: CASSPSGDVAGYTF.